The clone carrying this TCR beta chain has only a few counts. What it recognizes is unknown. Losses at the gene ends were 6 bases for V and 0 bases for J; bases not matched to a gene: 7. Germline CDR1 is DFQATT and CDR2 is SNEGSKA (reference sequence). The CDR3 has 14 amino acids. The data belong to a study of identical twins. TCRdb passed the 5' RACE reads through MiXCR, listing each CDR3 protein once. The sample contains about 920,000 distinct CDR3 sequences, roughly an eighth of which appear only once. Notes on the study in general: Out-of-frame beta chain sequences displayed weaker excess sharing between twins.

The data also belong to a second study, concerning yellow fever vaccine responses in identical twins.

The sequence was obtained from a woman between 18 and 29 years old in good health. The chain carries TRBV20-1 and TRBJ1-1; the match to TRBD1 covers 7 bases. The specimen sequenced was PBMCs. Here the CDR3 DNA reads TGCAGTGCGAGTATGACAGGGTTGAACACTGAAGCTTTCTTT. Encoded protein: CSASMTGLNTEAFF.